This T cell receptor (beta chain) was sequenced during a study of blood T cells in healthy people across ages. Regarding the study as a whole: Age showed a roughly linear inverse relationship with TCR beta diversity per million T cells. Nothing was known about donor CMV status, and this possibly confounded expanded clonotype changes. Strong correlation linked observed beta diversity and percent naive T cells.

For this clonotype: Its antigen is not known.

A second PCR of roughly 7 to 11 cycles used a sample-barcoded 5' primer and a J-beta primer mix. TCRdb redid the calling of the 5' RACE reads with MiXCR, one entry per CDR3 protein. The table records approximately 1,700,000 distinct CDR3 sequences, roughly two fifths of them present only once. Trimming shortened V by 4 bases and J by 3 bases, and 10 bases separated the two germline ends. Germline CDR1 is DFQATT and CDR2 is SNEGSKA (reference sequence). The CDR3 is 13 amino acids. Every donor provided around 10 milliliters of peripheral blood. Material: blood. This TCR was recovered from a human donor in good health. This chain uses TRBV20-1 with TRBJ2-1; D gene uncertain. CDR3 sequence reads: CSAKISGYNEQFF. CDR3 coding DNA: TGCAGTGCTAAGATATCGGGCTACAATGAGCAGTTCTTC.